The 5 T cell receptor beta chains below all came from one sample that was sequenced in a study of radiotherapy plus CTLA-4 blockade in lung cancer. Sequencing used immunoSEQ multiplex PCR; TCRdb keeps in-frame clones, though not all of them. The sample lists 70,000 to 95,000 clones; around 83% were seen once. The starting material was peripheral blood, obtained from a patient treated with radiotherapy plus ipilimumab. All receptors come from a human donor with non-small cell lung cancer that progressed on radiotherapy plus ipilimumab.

The CDR3: CASSLSPVLLKVSEQYF. CDR3 DNA sequence: TGTGCCAGCAGCTTATCCCCGGTTTTGTTAAAGGTGTCCGAGCAGTACTTC. The chain has TRBV7-8 and TRBJ2-7; D call uncertain. Trimming took off 2 bases at V and 6 bases at J, with 23 bases between the two ends. This CDR3 spans 17 amino acids. Germline V gene data show CDR1 as SGHVS and CDR2 as FQNEAQ.

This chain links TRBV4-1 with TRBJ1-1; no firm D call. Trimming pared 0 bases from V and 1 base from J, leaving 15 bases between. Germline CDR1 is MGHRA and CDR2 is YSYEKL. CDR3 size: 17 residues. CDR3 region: CASSQEERLVSNTEAFF. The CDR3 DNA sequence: TGCGCCAGCAGCCAAGAAGAGCGCCTTGTCTCGAACACTGAAGCTTTCTTT.

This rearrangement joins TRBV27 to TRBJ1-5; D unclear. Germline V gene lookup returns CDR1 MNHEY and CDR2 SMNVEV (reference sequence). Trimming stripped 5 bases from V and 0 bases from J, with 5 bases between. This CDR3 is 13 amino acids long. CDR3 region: CASSGYSNQPQHF. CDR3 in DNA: TGTGCCAGCAGTGGGTATAGCAATCAGCCCCAGCATTTT.

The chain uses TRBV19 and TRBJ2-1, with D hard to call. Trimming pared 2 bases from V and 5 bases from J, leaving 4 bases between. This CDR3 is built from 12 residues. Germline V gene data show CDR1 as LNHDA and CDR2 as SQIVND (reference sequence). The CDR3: CASSIRDNEQFF. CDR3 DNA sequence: TGTGCCAGTAGTATAAGGGACAATGAGCAGTTCTTC.

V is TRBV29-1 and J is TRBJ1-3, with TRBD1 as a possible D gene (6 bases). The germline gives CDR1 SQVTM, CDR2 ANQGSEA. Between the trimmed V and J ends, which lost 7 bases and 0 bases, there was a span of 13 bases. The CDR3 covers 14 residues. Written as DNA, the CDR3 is TGCAGCGCAGGGGACCGCAGCTCTGGAAACACCATATATTTT. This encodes CSAGDRSSGNTIYF.